Listed here is a single T cell receptor beta chain. Division of CD4+ cells produced a CD45RA+ naive subset and a CD45RA-negative memory subset. Sequencing used immunoSEQ multiplex PCR; TCRdb keeps in-frame clones, though not all of them. In the table there are hundreds of thousands of clones, about 96% of which are singletons. Germline V gene sequence: CDR1 SGHRS, CDR2 YFSETQ. Between the trimmed V and J ends, which lost 7 bases and 0 bases, there was a span of 14 bases. The CDR3 runs to 15 residues. The data belong to a study of shared clonotypes between healthy human individuals. The chain joins TRBV5-1 to TRBJ2-1; D gene unclear. The sequence derives from a woman aged 25 to 39 in good health. Specimen: naive CD4+ T cells sorted from blood. Subset noted: CD45RA+ positively selected. This CDR3 reads CASGPRADSYNEQFF. The CDR3 nucleotides are TGCGCCAGCGGCCCCCGCGCGGACTCCTACAATGAGCAGTTCTTC.